This TCR beta chain was retrieved from a study of cytomegalovirus exposure and HLA in healthy donors. Study observations and caveats: Usually a TCR sequence was rare, but some public TCRs were found in many donors.

The CDR3 loop spans 19 amino acids. Trimming cost V 2 bases and J 3 bases; bases outside gene matches: 11. Germline lookup yields CDR1 GTSNPN and CDR2 SVGIG (reference sequence). In this sample, this clone turned up a few times. Its antigen remains unidentified. Vbeta (60) and Jbeta (13) primers were used in the PCR. Generated by immunoSEQ multiplex PCR, the TCRdb table keeps only in-frame clones and is missing some. The table has 95,000 to 150,000 clones, about 81% seen once; the top ten hold approximately 9.6%. The sequencing sample was made of PBMCs. The chain uses TRBV30 and TRBJ2-1, with 15 bases matching TRBD2. This sequence originates from a woman aged 50 to 60 in good health and CMV-seropositive. In nucleotides, the CDR3 is TGTGCCTGGAGTAGAGGTGGACTAGCGGGGGGGCTGAACTACAATGAGCAGTTCTTC. It is translated as CAWSRGGLAGGLNYNEQFF.